These T cell receptor beta chains were read from a single sample in a study of vaccination effects on CD4 cells after COVID-19. Sequencing was performed with immunoSEQ multiplex PCR; in TCRdb, only in-frame clones are kept and a portion is missing. The sample lists about 47,000 clones; roughly two thirds were seen once. Antigen specificity for these receptors is unknown. The starting material was CD4+ T cells from PBMCs cultured without peptide, obtained after COVID-19 vaccination. These receptors were obtained from a human donor who received a COVID-19 vaccine. Both conserved end residues are trimmed from each CDR3.

V: TRBV4-1; CDR3: ASSRLAGLSTYNEQF
V: TRBV2; CDR3: ASSPLRASRNEQF
V: TRBV13; CDR3: ASSWPGLAGGEQF
V: TRBV28; CDR3: ASNLIPSSYEQY
V: TRBV27; CDR3: ASSSQGRTEAF
V: TRBV7-2; CDR3: ASSFQTGGFEKLF
V: TRBV7-8; CDR3: ASSRDRGNQPQH
V: TRBV7-9; CDR3: ASPPGQGQETQY
V: TRBV9; CDR3: ASSAQGQGNTEAF
V: TRBV19; CDR3: ASSEGNRAQPQH
V: TRBV10-3; CDR3: AISVGTSSDTQY
V: TRBV10-1; CDR3: ASRASGGATEQF
V: TRBV28; CDR3: ASSWAGISPLH
V: TRBV5-4; CDR3: ASSLPPWQGLFYEQY
V: TRBV6-1; CDR3: ASSEAFSTRTNEQF
V: TRBV6-4; CDR3: ASSDRYSGANVLT
V: TRBV25-1; CDR3: ASSELGDRAAYEQY
V: TRBV5-1; CDR3: ASSEASSGLRLGGELF
V: TRBV6-5; CDR3: ASRGLLRYGYT
V: TRBV6-6; CDR3: ASSRPLQGAGNTIY
V: TRBV4-1; CDR3: ASSQEASFGLAGLRDTQY
V: TRBV5-6; CDR3: ASSLATSGRYYEQY
V: TRBV13; CDR3: ASSLGGATLQY
V: TRBV18; CDR3: ASSRFDRDFMNTEAF
V: TRBV29-1; CDR3: SVAGRRYNEQF
V: TRBV18; CDR3: ASSPTGGSPDTQY
V: TRBV13; CDR3: ASSFRTGGFGYT
V: TRBV5-1; CDR3: ASRGTGVWETQY
V: TRBV6-6; CDR3: ASWRTALLDYGYT
V: TRBV19; CDR3: ASSTQTGSNQPQH
V: TRBV11-2; CDR3: ASSLVPSIIISAKNIQY
V: TRBV5-6; CDR3: ASILGAGGPDTQY
V: TRBV6-5; CDR3: ASSITGAQPQH
V: TRBV2; CDR3: ASSGGLMGNQPQH
V: TRBV20-1; CDR3: SASGQLTYEQY
V: TRBV5-1; CDR3: ASSLEGPTAGNSPLH
V: TRBV5-8; CDR3: ASSLNQMTGELF
V: TRBV4-1; CDR3: ASSPLSVFATNEKLF
V: TRBV5-1; CDR3: ASSLGQSRDTQY
V: TRBV5-1; CDR3: ASSSGGGASEQY
V: TRBV14; CDR3: ASSQGSGEQF
V: TRBV6-6; CDR3: ASSYGTGAGQPQH
V: TRBV11-2; CDR3: ASSLELGYRWGNQPQH
V: TRBV24-1; CDR3: ATSEFRGEQF
V: TRBV3-1/TRBV3-2; CDR3: ASTPGTNTEAF
V: TRBV11-3; CDR3: ASSLDGTTGSFSGANVLT
V: TRBV2; CDR3: ASSERSVGRTGLRYEQY
V: TRBV6-1; CDR3: ASSEFTTGAGQPQH
V: TRBV12-3/TRBV12-4; CDR3: ASSTSSYNEQF
V: TRBV3-1/TRBV3-2; CDR3: ASSQQDGPETGNTIY
V: TRBV4-1; CDR3: ASSQASLVGEHYNEQF